The 4 T cell receptor beta chains presented below share a single source sample, sequenced in a study of T cell changes during pregnancy in multiple sclerosis. The method was immunoSEQ multiplex PCR; TCRdb's version includes in-frame clones alone and lacks a portion of them. The sample has about 77,000 clones; 93% are singletons. The sample consisted of peripheral blood, taken after pregnancy. The receptors come from a female donor in good health, enrolled as a control in a pregnancy study.

V gene TRBV28 combines with J gene TRBJ2-7; 8 bases fit TRBD2. The CDR3 is 13 residues long. The trim removed 7 bases at V and 3 bases at J, leaving 5 bases unmatched. The germline CDR1 and CDR2 sequences are MDHEN and SYDVKM. CDR3 residues: CASKAGGHYEQYF. The CDR3 region has the DNA TGTGCCAGCAAGGCGGGAGGACACTACGAGCAGTACTTC.

This clone was recorded once. This chain uses TRBV28 with TRBJ2-6, with a tentative D call TRBD2 (5 bases). In germline, CDR1 is MDHEN, CDR2 SYDVKM. There are 18 residues in the CDR3. V was pared by 2 bases and J by 0 bases, with 14 bases between. The CDR3 protein is CASSLSEGRHSGANVLTF. CDR3 nucleotide sequence: TGTGCCAGCAGTTTAAGTGAGGGCAGACACTCTGGGGCCAACGTCCTGACTTTC.

This chain links TRBV6-1 with TRBJ2-1; the match to TRBD2 covers 9 bases. This CDR3 region has 13 residues. Germline V lookup: CDR1 MNHNS, CDR2 SASEGT. After removal of 6 bases from V and 8 bases from J, the junction contained 5 bases not matched to a gene. CDR3 DNA: TGTGCCAGCAGGGCGGGAGGGGTCGATGAGCAGTTCTTC. Its translation: CASRAGGVDEQFF.

This sequence joins TRBV19 and TRBJ2-7, with 8 bases that match TRBD1. This CDR3 has 14 amino acids. Germline V gene lookup returns CDR1 LNHDA and CDR2 SQIVND (reference sequence). After removal of 4 bases from V and 0 bases from J, the junction contained 2 bases not matched to a gene. This chain's CDR3 is CASSNQGASYEQYF. The CDR3 coding sequence is TGTGCCAGTAGTAATCAGGGGGCCTCCTACGAGCAGTACTTC.